The 24 T cell receptor beta chains listed next were all sequenced from one sample in a study of identical twins. Each CDR3 protein gets one entry after TCRdb re-called the 5' RACE reads with MiXCR. The top ten clones hold 7.5% to 9.5% of a sample with a few hundred thousand distinct CDR3 sequences, roughly 10% of them seen once. The sample was naive T cells sorted from blood. These receptor sequences come from a woman aged 45-65 years in good health.

This sequence joins TRBV12-3 or TRBV12-4 and TRBJ1-2, with 8 nucleotides matching TRBD1. This CDR3 has 15 residues. Trimming removed 6 bases from V and 4 bases from J; junction bases left unmatched: 10. Here the CDR3 reads CASSLQGQGGYGYTF. CDR3 DNA sequence: TGTGCCAGCAGCCTACAAGGACAGGGCGGCTATGGCTACACCTTC.

The chain couples TRBV5-1 to TRBJ2-5, with TRBD2 as a possible D gene (6 bases). CDR3 length: 13 residues. V shed 0 bases and J shed 7 bases, with 10 bases lying between them. Per the germline V gene, CDR1 is SGHRS and CDR2 is YFSETQ. The chain's CDR3 is CASSLDHGGTQYF. DNA for the CDR3: TGCGCCAGCAGCTTGGACCACGGGGGGACCCAGTACTTC.

This clonotype was seen at least ten times. The genes are TRBV27 and TRBJ2-1; TRBD1 matches 7 bases. Germline CDR1 MNHEY, CDR2 SMNVEV (reference sequence). CDR3 length: 14 amino acids. J gave up 3 bases and V 5 bases, and 4 bases lay outside the gene matches. The CDR3 loop reads CASSARDSYNEQFF. For the CDR3, the DNA is TGTGCCAGCAGTGCCCGGGACAGCTACAATGAGCAGTTCTTC.

This clonotype was recorded a few times. This chain uses TRBV12-3 or TRBV12-4 with TRBJ2-3; tentatively, D is TRBD2 (6 bases). This CDR3 is built from 15 residues. The V end was cut by 3 bases, the J end by 1 base, with 11 bases between. The CDR3 loop is CASSFRSSGTDTQYF. The CDR3 DNA is TGTGCCAGCAGTTTTAGGTCTAGCGGCACAGATACGCAGTATTTT.

The table lists this clonotype with a few counts. The chain links TRBV5-5 to TRBJ1-2; possible D gene TRBD1, 6 bases. The V gene's germline CDR1 is SGHKS and CDR2 YYEKEE (reference sequence). CDR3 size: 14 residues. V was clipped by 4 bases and J by 10 bases, with 20 bases between them. CDR3 nucleotide sequence: TGTGCCAGCAGCCCGTGGACAGACATATGGGACTACACCTTC. Translated, it gives CASSPWTDIWDYTF.

This clonotype appeared many times. The chain uses TRBV7-9 and TRBJ2-2; 10 nucleotides match TRBD2. The V and J ends lost 5 bases and 2 bases, in that order; junction bases with no gene match: 11. The germline V gene has CDR1 SEHNR and CDR2 FQNEAQ (reference sequence). The CDR3 is 18 amino acids. CDR3 sequence: CASSDGLAGVYNTGELFF. The CDR3, as DNA: TGTGCCAGCAGCGACGGGCTAGCGGGAGTGTATAACACCGGGGAGCTGTTTTTT.

A few counts support this clonotype. J is TRBJ2-1 and V is TRBV5-1; TRBD1 agrees at 10 bases. V dropped 6 bases and J dropped 3; count of bases not matched to a gene: 3. This CDR3 has 14 residues. CDR1 is SGHRS, CDR2 YFSETQ, per germline. The CDR3 coding sequence is TGCGCCAGCACCCGGGACAGGGGCTACAATGAGCAGTTCTTC. Its translation: CASTRDRGYNEQFF. The whole variable domain, remainder taken from reference TRBV5-1 and TRBJ2-1, is KAGVTQTPRYLIKTRGQQVTLSCSPISGHRSVSWYQQTPGQGLQFLFEYFSETQRNKGNFPGRFSGRQFSNSRSEMNVSTLELGDSALYLCASTRDRGYNEQFFGPGTRLTVL.

This clonotype has more than one count but fewer than ten. The chain combines TRBV12-3 or TRBV12-4 with TRBJ1-6, with D perhaps matching TRBD1 (5 bases). V gave up 7 bases and J gave up 7 bases, with 20 bases separating them. This CDR3 has 16 amino acids. The CDR3 bases are TGTGCCAGCACCCCGGGTTGGGGCCTAGGGAATTCACCCCTCCACTTT. It codes for CASTPGWGLGNSPLHF.

This clonotype showed up many times. V gene TRBV29-1 combines with J gene TRBJ2-7; TRBD2 might be the D (6 bases). This CDR3 has 12 residues. Germline loops: CDR1 SQVTM, CDR2 ANQGSEA. Trimming stripped 4 bases from V and 4 bases from J, with 11 bases between. This CDR3 reads CSVVSSAYEQYF. CDR3 bases: TGCAGCGTTGTCTCTAGCGCATACGAGCAGTACTTC.

Ten or more counts support this clonotype. The chain recombines TRBV5-1 with TRBJ1-1; D is unclear. The V end lost 2 bases, the J end lost 0 bases, and 8 bases lay between the germline ends. The CDR3 runs 14 residues. Germline CDR1 is SGHRS and CDR2 is YFSETQ. The CDR3 here is CASSLELMNTEAFF. The CDR3, as DNA: TGCGCCAGCAGCTTAGAGCTCATGAACACTGAAGCTTTCTTT.

This clonotype turned up a few times. This chain links TRBV5-1 with TRBJ2-3, with TRBD2 matching 7 bases. CDR3 size: 14 residues. With 5 bases clipped from V and 7 bases from J, the junction kept 10 bases outside the gene matches. Looked up from germline, CDR1 is SGHRS and CDR2 is YFSETQ. The CDR3 DNA reads as TGCGCCAGCAGTCTCGCGGGAGACGGGTATACGCAGTATTTT. Protein: CASSLAGDGYTQYF.

The sample holds many counts of this clonotype. The chain combines TRBV4-1 with TRBJ2-3; D is possibly TRBD2 (6 bases). Germline CDR1 reads MGHRA; CDR2 reads YSYEKL. The V gene lost 4 bases and the J gene lost 3 bases, with 38 bases spanning the gap. The CDR3 consists of 23 residues. CDR3 protein: CASSLSIPRGSGSRLLSTDTQYF. The CDR3 DNA follows: TGCGCCAGCAGCCTCTCGATCCCCCGGGGGTCGGGCTCGCGATTACTTAGTACAGATACGCAGTATTTT.

The V gene is TRBV2, the J gene TRBJ1-1; D is uncertain. The germline V gene encodes CDR1 SNHLY and CDR2 FYNNEI. The CDR3 has 13 residues. The ends were cut back, 6 bases at V and 5 bases at J, with 13 bases in the middle. The CDR3 nucleotides read TGTGCCAGCAGCAGTATAGTGGGGACTGAAGCTTTCTTT. It encodes CASSSIVGTEAFF.

CDR3 region: CASSLEVAQETQYF. The CDR3 coding sequence is TGCGCCAGCAGCTTGGAGGTCGCGCAAGAGACCCAGTACTTC. This chain joins TRBV5-1 and TRBJ2-5; no clear D gene. Germline V CDR1 and CDR2: SGHRS, YFSETQ. The CDR3 covers 14 residues. The V end was cut by 0 bases, the J end by 2 bases, with 8 bases between.

This clonotype appeared many times. The chain uses TRBV29-1 and TRBJ2-7, with a tentative D call TRBD2 (5 bases). The CDR3 covers 13 residues. Trimming left V 6 bases short and J 2 bases short, with 14 bases between. Per the germline V gene, CDR1 is SQVTM and CDR2 is ANQGSEA. CDR3 protein: CSVALLGTYEQYF. DNA for the CDR3: TGCAGCGTGGCGTTACTAGGCACCTACGAGCAGTACTTC.

This clonotype was counted only a few times. The chain is built from TRBV10-3 and TRBJ1-2, with D possibly being TRBD1 (6 bases). V lost 4 bases and J lost 3, with 9 bases in between. This CDR3 is built from 13 residues. The germline CDR1 and CDR2 sequences are ENHRY and SYGVKD. The CDR3 sequence is CAISGTEDYGYTF. Here the CDR3 DNA reads TGTGCCATCAGTGGGACAGAAGACTATGGCTACACCTTC.

This clonotype was seen more than once but under ten times. In nucleotides, the CDR3 is TGCGCCAGCAGCCATCCCCAGGGATTAAACACCGGGGAGCTGTTTTTT. This sequence encodes CASSHPQGLNTGELFF. The rearrangement uses TRBV5-1 and TRBJ2-2, with a weak D call TRBD1 (5 bases). CDR3 length: 16 residues. CDR1 is SGHRS and CDR2 is YFSETQ in the germline V gene. V gave up 4 bases and J gave up 2 bases, with 15 bases separating them. Full variable domain (outside the CDR3, taken from reference TRBV5-1 and TRBJ2-2): KAGVTQTPRYLIKTRGQQVTLSCSPISGHRSVSWYQQTPGQGLQFLFEYFSETQRNKGNFPGRFSGRQFSNSRSEMNVSTLELGDSALYLCASSHPQGLNTGELFFGEGSRLTVL.

At least ten counts were recorded for this clonotype. V gene TRBV5-1 combines with J gene TRBJ2-3; D uncertain. V lost 0 bases and J lost 0, with 8 bases in between. The CDR3 totals 15 residues. Germline V gene lookup returns CDR1 SGHRS and CDR2 YFSETQ. CDR3 bases: TGCGCCAGCAGCTTGGACGGAGCTAGCACAGATACGCAGTATTTT. Translating gives CASSLDGASTDTQYF. Full variable domain (remainder filled in from reference TRBV5-1 and TRBJ2-3): KAGVTQTPRYLIKTRGQQVTLSCSPISGHRSVSWYQQTPGQGLQFLFEYFSETQRNKGNFPGRFSGRQFSNSRSEMNVSTLELGDSALYLCASSLDGASTDTQYFGPGTRLTVL.

This clonotype came up a few times. J is TRBJ2-7 and V is TRBV12-3 or TRBV12-4, with D unclear. The CDR3 extends over 13 amino acids. The V end lost 5 bases, the J end lost 0 bases, and 8 bases lay between the germline ends. CDR3 residues: CASSVTYSYEQYF. The DNA for the CDR3 is TGTGCCAGCAGTGTTACTTACTCCTACGAGCAGTACTTC.

This clonotype has at least ten counts. This rearrangement joins TRBV20-1 to TRBJ2-1, with D perhaps matching TRBD1 or TRBD2 (5 bases each). Looked up from germline, CDR1 is DFQATT and CDR2 is SNEGSKA (reference sequence). V lost 5 bases and J 7 bases, leaving 12 bases between the germline ends. There are 12 residues in the CDR3. Written as DNA, the CDR3 is TGCAGTGCTCGTGGGACGGCGAATGAGCAGTTCTTC. Translating gives CSARGTANEQFF.

This clonotype occurred a few times. V and J are TRBV12-3 or TRBV12-4 and TRBJ2-7; D unresolved. This CDR3 has 12 amino acids. V gave up 3 bases and J gave up 5 bases, with 8 bases separating them. The CDR3 DNA is TGTGCCAGCAGTTTTGTCATCGACGAGCAGTACTTC. This encodes CASSFVIDEQYF.

This clonotype appeared a few times. The chain uses TRBV5-1 and TRBJ2-7, with D unclear. The CDR3 is 13 amino acids. Deletions cut 5 bases from V and 2 bases from J, with 11 bases between. CDR1 is SGHRS, CDR2 YFSETQ, per germline. In DNA form, the CDR3 reads TGCGCCAGCAGGTCCACGGTAACCTACGAGCAGTACTTC. It is translated as CASRSTVTYEQYF. The entire variable domain, with the rest obtained from reference TRBV5-1 and TRBJ2-7, is as follows: KAGVTQTPRYLIKTRGQQVTLSCSPISGHRSVSWYQQTPGQGLQFLFEYFSETQRNKGNFPGRFSGRQFSNSRSEMNVSTLELGDSALYLCASRSTVTYEQYFGPGTRLTVT.

This clonotype was counted many times. The chain has TRBV20-1 and TRBJ1-5; the D gene is possibly TRBD1 (5 bases). The CDR3 contains 16 residues. Germline V lookup: CDR1 DFQATT, CDR2 SNEGSKA (reference sequence). V dropped 6 bases and J dropped 4 bases, with 22 bases sitting between them. The CDR3 nucleotides are TGCAGTGCCCGACCCACCCAGGGTCTATGGAATCAGCCCCAGCATTTT. This gives the protein CSARPTQGLWNQPQHF.

This clonotype was seen only a few times. The chain carries TRBV29-1 and TRBJ2-7; 10 positions match TRBD1. Trimming at V came to 6 bases and at J to 4 bases, leaving 6 bases not matched to a gene. Looked up from germline, CDR1 is SQVTM and CDR2 is ANQGSEA. CDR3 length: 13 residues. CDR3 in DNA: TGCAGCGTCATCCGGGACAGGGGTTACGAGCAGTACTTC. Protein: CSVIRDRGYEQYF.